Here is one TCR beta chain with its context. The data derive from a study of cytomegalovirus exposure and HLA in healthy donors. 13 Jbeta primers and 60 Vbeta primers were used for the PCR. Assay: immunoSEQ multiplex PCR; the TCRdb copy retains only in-frame clones and omits some. The sample consists of around 160,000 clones, about 75% of them appearing once. With 4 bases clipped from V and 7 bases from J, the junction kept 14 bases outside the gene matches. Germline V CDR1 and CDR2: SGHRS, YFSETQ. CDR3 length: 16 amino acids. V gene TRBV5-1 combines with J gene TRBJ1-2; TRBD1 aligns across 9 bases. The sequence derives from a young man in good health and CMV-seropositive. Specimen: PBMCs. CDR3 loop: CASSLRVRGQGGGYTF. CDR3 bases: TGCGCCAGCAGCCTACGAGTGCGGGGACAGGGTGGTGGCTACACCTTC.